The rows below give T cell receptor beta chains drawn from one sample of a study of T cells in Graves' hyperthyroidism and ophthalmopathy. TCRdb recomputed calls from the multiplex PCR reads with MiXCR, one row per CDR3 protein. The sample comprises about 520,000 distinct CDR3 sequences, roughly 20% of which are singletons, and more than 25% rests with the top ten. Sequencing was carried out using blood. Every receptor here comes from a man in his late teens or twenties with Graves' hyperthyroidism. Each CDR3 is given with its conserved first and last residue.

j_call v_call cdr3_aa
TRBJ2-7 TRBV28 CASKGVGLSYEQYF
TRBJ2-2 TRBV9 CASSGRGQHTGELFF
TRBJ1-2 TRBV2 CASRLDSTPNCGYTF
TRBJ2-6 TRBV11-1 CASSPRGFSGANVLTF
TRBJ1-5 TRBV5-1 CASSEGFGNQPQHF
TRBJ1-6 TRBV12-3/TRBV12-4 CASSYLGQLLNSPLHF
TRBJ1-1 TRBV11-2 CASSFGMSTEAFF
TRBJ2-2 TRBV12-3/TRBV12-4 CASRPRTSGGAGTGELFF
TRBJ1-1 TRBV12-3/TRBV12-4 CASSLNRGLKTEAFF
TRBJ1-1 TRBV14 CASSQERGAGTEAFF
TRBJ1-1 TRBV12-3/TRBV12-4 CASILGGVNTEAFF
TRBJ1-2 TRBV9 CASSGAGLNEHYGYTF